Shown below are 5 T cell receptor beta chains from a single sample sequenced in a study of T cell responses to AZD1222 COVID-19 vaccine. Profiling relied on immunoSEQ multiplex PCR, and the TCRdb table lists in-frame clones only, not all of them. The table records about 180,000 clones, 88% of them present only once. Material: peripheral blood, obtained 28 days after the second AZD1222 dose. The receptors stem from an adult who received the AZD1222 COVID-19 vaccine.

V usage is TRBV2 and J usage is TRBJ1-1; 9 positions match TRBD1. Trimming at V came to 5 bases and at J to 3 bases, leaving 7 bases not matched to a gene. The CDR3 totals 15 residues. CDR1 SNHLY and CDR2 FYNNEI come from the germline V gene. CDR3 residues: CASSQPGTGYTEAFF. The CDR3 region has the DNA TGTGCCAGCAGTCAACCCGGGACAGGGTACACTGAAGCTTTCTTT. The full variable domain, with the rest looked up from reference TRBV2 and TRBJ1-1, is EPEVTQTPSHQVTQMGQEVILRCVPISNHLYFYWYRQILGQKVEFLVSFYNNEISEKSEIFDDQFSVERPDGSNFTLKIRSTKLEDSAMYFCASSQPGTGYTEAFFGQGTRLTVV.

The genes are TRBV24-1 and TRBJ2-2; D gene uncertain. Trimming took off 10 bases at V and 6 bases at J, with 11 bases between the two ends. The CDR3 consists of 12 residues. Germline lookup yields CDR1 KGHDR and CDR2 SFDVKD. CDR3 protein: CATSTEAGELFF. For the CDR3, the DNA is TGTGCCACGTCGACGGAAGCCGGGGAGCTGTTTTTT.

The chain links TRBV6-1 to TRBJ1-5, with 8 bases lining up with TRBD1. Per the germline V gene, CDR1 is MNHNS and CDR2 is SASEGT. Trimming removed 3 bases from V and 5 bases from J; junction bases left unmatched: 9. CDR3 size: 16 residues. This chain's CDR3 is CASSEFLDREDQPQHF. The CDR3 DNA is TGTGCCAGCAGTGAGTTCTTGGACAGGGAAGATCAGCCCCAGCATTTT.

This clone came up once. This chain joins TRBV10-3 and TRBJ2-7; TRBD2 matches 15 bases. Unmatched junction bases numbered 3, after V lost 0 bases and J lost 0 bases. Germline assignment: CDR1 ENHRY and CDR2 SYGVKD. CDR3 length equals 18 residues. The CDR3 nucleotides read TGTGCCATCAGTGAGTCGGGACTAGCGGGGGGCCGCTCCTACGAGCAGTACTTC. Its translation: CAISESGLAGGRSYEQYF.

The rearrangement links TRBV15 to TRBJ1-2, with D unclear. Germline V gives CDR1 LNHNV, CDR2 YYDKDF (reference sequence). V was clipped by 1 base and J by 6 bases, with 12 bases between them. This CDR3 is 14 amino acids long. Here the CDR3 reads CATSRVQIIDGYTF. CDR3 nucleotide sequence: TGTGCCACCAGCAGAGTTCAGATTATTGATGGCTACACCTTC. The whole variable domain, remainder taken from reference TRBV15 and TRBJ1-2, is DAMVIQNPRYQVTQFGKPVTLSCSQTLNHNVMYWYQQKSSQAPKLLFHYYDKDFNNEADTPDNFQSRRPNTSFCFLDIRSPGLGDTAMYLCATSRVQIIDGYTFGSGTRLTVV.